One sample yielded the 25 T cell receptor beta chains listed below, sequenced in a study of T cells after yellow fever vaccination. MiXCR, applied by TCRdb to the 5' RACE reads, yields one record per CDR3 protein. The sample contains more than 80,000 distinct CDR3 sequences, 5.8% of which appear only once. Sequenced material: CD8+ T cells sorted from PBMCs, taken 10 days after the yellow fever booster vaccination. All receptors come from a man aged 18 to 29 who received the YFV17D yellow fever vaccine.

The chain employs TRBV6-5 and TRBJ2-3; no reliable D call. There are 13 residues in the CDR3. The germline CDR1 and CDR2 sequences are MNHEY and SVGAGI. V was trimmed by 5 bases and J by 6 bases, leaving 12 bases between them. CDR3 coding DNA: TGTGCCAGCAGTGTATGGGGAAGCGATACGCAGTATTTT. Translated: CASSVWGSDTQYF.

This clonotype was detected ten times or more. V gene TRBV15 combines with J gene TRBJ2-1; perhaps TRBD1 as D (6 bases). The germline V gene has CDR1 LNHNV and CDR2 YYDKDF (reference sequence). The V and J ends lost 5 bases and 3 bases respectively, with 14 bases between them. The CDR3 is made up of 15 amino acids. The CDR3 here is CATSRPADSYNEQFF. In DNA form, the CDR3 reads TGTGCCACCAGCCGCCCCGCGGACAGCTACAATGAGCAGTTCTTC.

This clonotype has at least ten counts. J is TRBJ2-5 and V is TRBV11-2; the match to TRBD2 covers 7 bases. Looked up from germline, CDR1 is SGHAT and CDR2 is FQNNGV. CDR3 size: 16 residues. The V and J ends lost 5 bases and 1 base, in that order; junction bases with no gene match: 10. The CDR3, as DNA: TGTGCCAGCAGCCGCCCGGGAGGATCATTCCAAGAGACCCAGTACTTC. It yields the protein CASSRPGGSFQETQYF. Filled out from reference TRBV11-2 and TRBJ2-5, the complete variable domain reads EAGVAQSPRYKIIEKRQSVAFWCNPISGHATLYWYQQILGQGPKLLIQFQNNGVVDDSQLPKDRFSAERLKGVDSTLKIQPAKLEDSAVYLCASSRPGGSFQETQYFGPGTRLLVL.

In its sample, this clonotype was seen a few times. V is TRBV3-1 and J is TRBJ2-7; no definite D call. Germline CDR1 and CDR2: LGHDT and YNNKEL (reference sequence). This CDR3 is built from 14 residues. Trimming took off 0 bases at V and 2 bases at J, with 8 bases between the two ends. The CDR3 is CASSQDRSTYEQYF. CDR3 coding DNA: TGTGCCAGCAGCCAAGACAGGAGTACCTACGAGCAGTACTTC.

This sequence joins TRBV4-1 and TRBJ2-7, with 9 bases aligning to TRBD2. The CDR3 totals 15 residues. Germline CDR1 is MGHRA and CDR2 is YSYEKL. V lost 4 bases to trimming and J lost 4 bases; unmatched junction nucleotides: 8. The CDR3 loop is CASSPGPSGGYEQYF. The CDR3 region has the DNA TGCGCCAGCAGCCCCGGGCCCAGCGGGGGGTACGAGCAGTACTTC.

This clonotype showed up many times. The gene calls are TRBV6-5 and TRBJ1-2; no clear D gene. The CDR3 is 13 amino acids. V was cut by 2 bases and J by 6 bases, with 10 bases left in between. The V gene's germline CDR1 is MNHEY and CDR2 SVGAGI. The CDR3 DNA reads as TGTGCCAGCAGTTACAGTGCACGGGATGGCTACACCTTC. This translates into CASSYSARDGYTF.

This chain uses TRBV7-2 with TRBJ2-3; 10 nucleotides match TRBD2. CDR1 is SGHTA, CDR2 FQGNSA, per germline. Germline trimming cut 4 bases from V and 0 bases from J; bases unmatched to any gene: 4. The CDR3 loop spans 16 amino acids. CDR3 nucleotides: TGTGCCAGCAGCTACCTAGCGGGGGCGAGCACAGATACGCAGTATTTT. It yields the protein CASSYLAGASTDTQYF.

In its sample, this clonotype was seen a few times. This chain joins TRBV5-6 and TRBJ1-6; 9 bases line up with TRBD1. Per the germline V gene, CDR1 is SGHDT and CDR2 is YYEEEE. With V trimmed by 2 bases and J by 7 bases, 13 bases remained unmatched. The CDR3 is made up of 18 amino acids. CDR3 in amino acids: CASSFGLPGQGWNSPLHF. In DNA, the CDR3 is TGTGCCAGCAGCTTCGGGCTTCCGGGACAGGGATGGAATTCACCCCTCCACTTT.

This clonotype was counted at least ten times. This chain joins TRBV4-1 and TRBJ2-5; D call uncertain. Germline CDR1 and CDR2: MGHRA and YSYEKL. The CDR3 covers 16 residues. V dropped 4 bases and J dropped 1 base, with 16 bases sitting between them. The CDR3 DNA reads as TGCGCCAGCAGCCGCTCCTCCAGCAGTGCCCAAGAGACCCAGTACTTC. Its translation is CASSRSSSSAQETQYF.

In this sample, this clonotype turned up a few times. This chain links TRBV29-1 with TRBJ2-7; perhaps TRBD1 as D (6 bases). From germline, CDR1 is SQVTM and CDR2 ANQGSEA. The CDR3 contains 12 residues. The V gene lost 5 bases and the J gene lost 1 base, with 9 bases spanning the gap. The CDR3 sequence is CSVPGHSYEQYF. The CDR3 DNA is TGCAGCGTTCCGGGACATTCCTACGAGCAGTACTTC.

This rearrangement joins TRBV7-2 to TRBJ2-2; 8 bases map to TRBD1. Germline V CDR1 and CDR2: SGHTA, FQGNSA. CDR3 length: 16 amino acids. With V trimmed by 5 bases and J by 4 bases, 9 bases remained unmatched. In DNA, the CDR3 is TGTGCCAGCAGCCTATCACAGGGGGTCATCACCGGGGAGCTGTTTTTT. As protein: CASSLSQGVITGELFF.

In this sample, this clonotype turned up a few times. The chain joins TRBV29-1 to TRBJ1-2, with D unclear. V dropped 0 bases and J dropped 8 bases, with 16 bases sitting between them. The CDR3 sequence is 14 residues long. In germline, CDR1 is SQVTM, CDR2 ANQGSEA. CDR3 DNA sequence: TGCAGCGTTGAAGATAGGTCAGGCCGCCTCGGCTACACCTTC. This encodes CSVEDRSGRLGYTF. Full variable domain (outside the CDR3, taken from reference TRBV29-1 and TRBJ1-2): SAVISQKPSRDICQRGTSLTIQCQVDSQVTMMFWYRQQPGQSLTLIATANQGSEATYESGFVIDKFPISRPNLTFSTLTVSNMSPEDSSIYLCSVEDRSGRLGYTFGSGTRLTVV.

This sequence joins TRBV6-2 or TRBV6-3 and TRBJ2-7; D may be TRBD1 or TRBD2 (5 bases each). The CDR3 length is 13 residues. From germline, CDR1 is MNHEY and CDR2 SVGEGT. CDR3 sequence (DNA): TGTGCCAGCAGTTTGGTGAGAGGGGTGCCTTATTTCGTC. Its protein product is CASSLVRGVPYFV.

This clonotype was detected many times. The chain recombines TRBV7-9 with TRBJ2-3, with 14 bases aligning to TRBD2. Germline V gene sequence: CDR1 SEHNR, CDR2 FQNEAQ (reference sequence). The CDR3 extends over 16 amino acids. J gave up 6 bases and V 4 bases, and 6 bases lay outside the gene matches. The CDR3 region is CASSSTTSGGADTQYF. Here the CDR3 DNA reads TGTGCCAGCAGCTCGACGACTAGCGGGGGGGCTGATACGCAGTATTTT.

This clonotype was picked up a small number of times. The chain uses TRBV29-1 and TRBJ1-1; D may be TRBD1 (6 bases). The CDR3 has 13 residues. V was shortened by 5 bases and J by 5 bases, with 15 bases between the two germline ends. Germline V gene lookup returns CDR1 SQVTM and CDR2 ANQGSEA. For the CDR3, the DNA is TGCAGCGTTCTTGGGGGCAGAGGAACTGAAGCTTTCTTT. This sequence encodes CSVLGGRGTEAFF.

This clonotype has ten or more counts. The V and J genes are TRBV11-2 and TRBJ2-5; tentative D call: TRBD2 (6 bases). V lost 2 bases and J 2 bases, leaving 18 bases between the germline ends. The germline gives CDR1 SGHAT, CDR2 FQNNGV. The CDR3 extends over 17 amino acids. CDR3 protein: CASSLYFSAGFQETQYF. CDR3 coding DNA: TGTGCCAGCAGCTTATATTTTAGCGCGGGGTTTCAAGAGACCCAGTACTTC.

This clonotype was seen only a few times. The V and J genes are TRBV27 and TRBJ1-1; TRBD1 might be the D (6 bases). The CDR3 is 15 amino acids. CDR1 and CDR2 (germline): MNHEY, SMNVEV (reference sequence). The V end lost 3 bases, the J end lost 3 bases, and 14 bases lay between the germline ends. The CDR3 DNA sequence: TGTGCCAGCAGTTTTACGCCCGGGGGCCACACTGAAGCTTTCTTT. This translates into CASSFTPGGHTEAFF.

This clonotype was observed at least ten times. The V call is TRBV4-2, the J call TRBJ2-5; possible D gene TRBD1, 5 bases. In germline, CDR1 is LGHNA, CDR2 YNFKEQ. V lost 1 base, J lost 5 bases, and 5 bases lay in between. This CDR3 is built from 12 residues. This CDR3 reads CASSQGGETQYF. DNA for the CDR3: TGTGCCAGCAGCCAAGGGGGCGAGACCCAGTACTTC.

This clonotype occurred a few times. The chain employs TRBV6-1 and TRBJ2-6; the D is unclear. CDR1 and CDR2 from the germline V gene are MNHNS and SASEGT. The CDR3 runs to 14 residues. The ends were cut back, 2 bases at V and 4 bases at J, with 6 bases in the middle. The CDR3 here is CASSERVGANVLTF. CDR3 DNA: TGTGCCAGCAGTGAAAGGGTCGGGGCCAACGTCCTGACTTTC.

This clonotype was seen a few times. Written as DNA, the CDR3 is TGTGCCACGGGTACAGGGAGCAAAACAACGGAGACCCAGTACTTC. Amino acid sequence: CATGTGSKTTETQYF. The chain carries TRBV11-2 and TRBJ2-5, with D maybe TRBD1 (6 bases). The germline V gene encodes CDR1 SGHAT and CDR2 FQNNGV. The V end was cut by 10 bases, the J end by 5 bases, with 23 bases between. This CDR3 comprises 15 residues. Full variable domain (outside the CDR3, taken from reference TRBV11-2 and TRBJ2-5): EAGVAQSPRYKIIEKRQSVAFWCNPISGHATLYWYQQILGQGPKLLIQFQNNGVVDDSQLPKDRFSAERLKGVDSTLKIQPAKLEDSAVYLCATGTGSKTTETQYFGPGTRLLVL.

This clonotype was found a few times. V and J are TRBV5-5 and TRBJ2-1; tentative D call: TRBD2 (5 bases). Trimming took off 4 bases at V and 4 bases at J, with 6 bases between the two ends. Germline assignment: CDR1 SGHKS and CDR2 YYEKEE (reference sequence). There are 12 residues in the CDR3. The CDR3: CASSGLYNEQFF. CDR3 DNA sequence: TGTGCCAGCAGCGGACTTTACAATGAGCAGTTCTTC. Based on the CDR3 plus reference TRBV5-5 and TRBJ2-1, the full variable domain is DAGVTQSPTHLIKTRGQQVTLRCSPISGHKSVSWYQQVLGQGPQFIFQYYEKEERGRGNFPDRFSARQFPNYSSELNVNALLLGDSALYLCASSGLYNEQFFGPGTRLTVL.

This chain links TRBV20-1 with TRBJ1-1; no reliable D call. Trimming stripped 6 bases from V and 0 bases from J, with 11 bases between. CDR1 is DFQATT, CDR2 SNEGSKA, per germline (reference sequence). The CDR3 loop spans 13 amino acids. The CDR3 region is CSARRGMNTEAFF. DNA for the CDR3: TGCAGTGCCCGCCGGGGAATGAACACTGAAGCTTTCTTT.

The table lists this clonotype with a few counts. The chain uses TRBV20-1 and TRBJ1-1, with D unclear. Germline values: CDR1 DFQATT, CDR2 SNEGSKA (reference sequence). The CDR3 is 11 amino acids. Trimming left V 4 bases short and J 4 bases short, with 7 bases between. The CDR3 protein is CSAKKVTEAFF. The CDR3 DNA reads as TGCAGTGCTAAAAAGGTCACTGAAGCTTTCTTT.

The chain recombines TRBV7-8 with TRBJ1-2; D unclear. Germline V lookup: CDR1 SGHVS, CDR2 FQNEAQ. V was clipped by 0 bases and J by 2 bases, with 16 bases between them. This CDR3 contains 17 residues. CDR3 region: CASSLASGLGENYGYTF. The CDR3 nucleotides are TGTGCCAGCAGCTTAGCGTCAGGACTAGGAGAGAACTATGGCTACACCTTC.

This clonotype has a handful of counts. The chain uses TRBV7-9 and TRBJ1-2; 8 bases are shared with TRBD1. This CDR3 is built from 14 residues. V lost 5 bases and J lost 7; bases outside the gene matches: 9. Germline V gives CDR1 SEHNR, CDR2 FQNEAQ (reference sequence). CDR3 residues: CASSRENDRGGYTF. The CDR3 DNA reads as TGTGCCAGCAGCCGCGAGAACGACAGGGGTGGCTACACCTTC.